These 19 T cell receptor beta chains came from one sample sequenced in a study of T cell responses to AZD1222 COVID-19 vaccine. Sequencing used immunoSEQ multiplex PCR; TCRdb keeps in-frame clones, though not all of them. This sample yields about 140,000 clones, of which roughly 92% are seen a single time; 9.3% belongs to the top ten. The starting material was peripheral blood, obtained 28 days after the second AZD1222 dose. The receptors were sampled from an adult who received the AZD1222 COVID-19 vaccine.

The genes are TRBV27 and TRBJ1-5, with 7 bases lining up with TRBD1. This CDR3 spans 14 amino acids. With V trimmed by 7 bases and J by 0 bases, 3 bases remained unmatched. Germline lookup yields CDR1 MNHEY and CDR2 SMNVEV (reference sequence). The CDR3 reads CASTNRGSNQPQHF. The CDR3, as DNA: TGTGCCAGCACCAACAGGGGTAGCAATCAGCCCCAGCATTTT.

The chain couples TRBV15 to TRBJ1-4; D ambiguous. Per the germline V gene, CDR1 is LNHNV and CDR2 is YYDKDF (reference sequence). V was clipped by 1 base and J by 0 bases, with 9 bases between them. The CDR3 covers 16 residues. CDR3 loop: CATSRALGATNEKLFF. The CDR3 coding sequence is TGTGCCACCAGCAGAGCCCTAGGAGCAACTAATGAAAAACTGTTTTTT.

The genes are TRBV27 and TRBJ2-1; 7 bases match TRBD1. CDR1 is MNHEY, CDR2 SMNVEV, per germline (reference sequence). After removal of 6 bases from V and 8 bases from J, the junction contained 10 bases not matched to a gene. The CDR3 consists of 14 residues. The CDR3, as DNA: TGTGCCAGCAGAACACCGGGACAGTTACATGAGCAGTTCTTC. Translated, it gives CASRTPGQLHEQFF.

The CDR3 spells CAWSLVAHEQYF. For the CDR3, the DNA is TGTGCCTGGAGCCTCGTTGCGCACGAGCAGTACTTC. The chain is built from TRBV30 and TRBJ2-7, with unresolved D. Looked up from germline, CDR1 is GTSNPN and CDR2 is SVGIG (reference sequence). There are 12 residues in the CDR3. V shed 3 bases and J shed 5 bases, with 11 bases lying between them.

The chain is built from TRBV9 and TRBJ1-1; D is possibly TRBD1 (5 bases). CDR1 is SGDLS and CDR2 is YYNGEE in the germline V gene. V was pared by 5 bases and J by 0 bases, with 8 bases between. The CDR3 sequence is 13 residues long. CDR3 bases: TGTGCCAGCAGTGTGGACATGAACACTGAAGCTTTCTTT. This gives the protein CASSVDMNTEAFF.

CDR3 in amino acids: CASSSRTGVVGELFF. CDR3 in DNA: TGTGCCAGTAGTTCCCGGACAGGGGTGGTCGGGGAGCTGTTTTTT. The genes are TRBV19 and TRBJ2-2; 9 bases align to TRBD1. Germline CDR1 LNHDA, CDR2 SQIVND (reference sequence). This CDR3 spans 15 amino acids. V lost 5 bases, J lost 7 bases, and 8 bases stayed unmatched.

This rearrangement joins TRBV3-1 (or the pseudogene TRBV3-2) to TRBJ1-1; D might be TRBD1 (6 bases). CDR3 length: 14 amino acids. CDR1 and CDR2 from the germline V gene are LGHDT and YNNKEL (reference sequence). With 0 bases removed from V and 3 bases from J, the gap between germline ends came to 8 bases. The CDR3 bases are TGTGCCAGCAGCCAAGATGACAGGTACACTGAAGCTTTCTTT. Residues: CASSQDDRYTEAFF.

The chain carries TRBV27 and TRBJ2-7; a weak D match, TRBD2 (6 bases). The CDR3 is 13 amino acids. V was clipped by 2 bases and J by 4 bases, with 9 bases between them. Looked up from germline, CDR1 is MNHEY and CDR2 is SMNVEV (reference sequence). CDR3 loop: CASSLRAGYEQYF. The CDR3 region has the DNA TGTGCCAGCAGTTTACGGGCGGGATACGAGCAGTACTTC.

The V and J genes are TRBV7-8 and TRBJ1-2; 9 positions agree with TRBD1. This CDR3 spans 15 amino acids. The J segment lost 8 bases and the V segment lost 5 bases, leaving 12 bases of the junction unmatched. The germline V gene has CDR1 SGHVS and CDR2 FQNEAQ. The CDR3 sequence is CASSRGGQGREGYTF. CDR3 DNA: TGTGCCAGCAGCCGAGGGGGACAGGGCAGAGAGGGCTACACCTTC.

The chain uses TRBV27 and TRBJ1-1; D unclear. CDR3 length: 13 residues. Germline V gives CDR1 MNHEY, CDR2 SMNVEV (reference sequence). Deletions cut 3 bases from V and 5 bases from J, with 10 bases between. CDR3 loop: CASSLALRTEAFF. CDR3 sequence (DNA): TGTGCCAGCAGTTTGGCGTTACGGACTGAAGCTTTCTTT.

The chain carries TRBV3-1 (or the pseudogene TRBV3-2) and TRBJ2-5, with D possibly matching TRBD2 (5 bases). CDR1 is LGHDT, CDR2 YNNKEL, per germline (reference sequence). The V and J ends lost 4 bases and 2 bases respectively, with 11 bases between them. The CDR3 consists of 14 residues. The CDR3 loop is CASSLGGSQETQYF. The CDR3 DNA is TGTGCCAGCAGCCTAGGAGGAAGTCAAGAGACCCAGTACTTC.

V gene TRBV7-9 combines with J gene TRBJ1-2; the match to TRBD1 covers 10 bases. CDR1 SEHNR and CDR2 FQNEAQ come from the germline V gene (reference sequence). Germline trimming cut 8 bases from V and 4 bases from J; bases unmatched to any gene: 10. This CDR3 is 15 amino acids long. In DNA, the CDR3 is TGTGCCAGCCGAACGACAGGGGGCTGGGGCTATGGCTACACCTTC. Translation: CASRTTGGWGYGYTF.

The chain couples TRBV19 to TRBJ1-5; 7 positions match TRBD1. The CDR3 runs 15 residues. CDR1 LNHDA and CDR2 SQIVND come from the germline V gene (reference sequence). Trimming at V came to 9 bases and at J to 0 bases, leaving 8 bases not matched to a gene. The CDR3 region has the DNA TGTGCCAGCAATCGGGACAGTACTAGCAATCAGCCCCAGCATTTT. This sequence encodes CASNRDSTSNQPQHF.

The chain combines TRBV2 with TRBJ2-2; TRBD1 matches 8 bases. Trimming took 6 bases from V and 2 from J; bases not matched to a gene: 5. This CDR3 is built from 15 residues. CDR1 is SNHLY, CDR2 FYNNEI, per germline. CDR3 DNA sequence: TGTGCCAGCAGAGAGGGACAGGCAAACACCGGGGAGCTGTTTTTT. This encodes CASREGQANTGELFF.

This chain links TRBV4-1 with TRBJ1-2, with TRBD1 matching over 8 bases. Germline assignment: CDR1 MGHRA and CDR2 YSYEKL. This CDR3 contains 14 residues. V lost 4 bases to trimming and J lost 8 bases; unmatched junction nucleotides: 9. CDR3 in amino acids: CASSRSGQGRGYTF. In DNA form, the CDR3 reads TGCGCCAGCAGCCGGAGCGGACAGGGCCGGGGCTACACCTTC.

The J gene is TRBJ1-2, the V gene TRBV27; 8 bases are shared with TRBD1. The CDR3 is 13 amino acids. Per the germline V gene, CDR1 is MNHEY and CDR2 is SMNVEV (reference sequence). J lost 9 bases, V lost 6 bases, and 9 bases had no gene match. CDR3 in DNA: TGTGCCAGCAGCTACACAGGGGGAGAGAGCTACACCTTC. Translated: CASSYTGGESYTF.

The J gene is TRBJ1-1, the V gene TRBV29-1; D unclear. Germline V gene data show CDR1 as SQVTM and CDR2 as ANQGSEA. The CDR3 contains 14 residues. The V end was cut by 3 bases, the J end by 4 bases, with 15 bases between. The CDR3 DNA reads as TGCAGCGTTGAGGGCGCCCAACATTTCACTGAAGCTTTCTTT. Translation gives CSVEGAQHFTEAFF.

The chain combines TRBV10-2 with TRBJ2-1; 9 bases are shared with TRBD2. Per germline, CDR1 WSHSY and CDR2 SAAADI. This CDR3 spans 14 amino acids. J was trimmed by 8 bases and V by 8 bases; bases with no gene match: 10. For the CDR3, the DNA is TGCGCCAGCGGCGGGGGACTAGCTCCTGATGAGCAGTTCTTC. Translating gives CASGGGLAPDEQFF.

The genes are TRBV14 and TRBJ1-2; 7 nucleotides align to TRBD1. Germline values: CDR1 SGHDN, CDR2 FVKESK. This CDR3 is built from 15 residues. With V trimmed by 1 base and J by 4 bases, 6 bases remained unmatched. The CDR3 protein is CASSQGRQGGYGYTF. In DNA, the CDR3 is TGTGCCAGCAGCCAAGGTCGACAGGGCGGCTATGGCTACACCTTC.